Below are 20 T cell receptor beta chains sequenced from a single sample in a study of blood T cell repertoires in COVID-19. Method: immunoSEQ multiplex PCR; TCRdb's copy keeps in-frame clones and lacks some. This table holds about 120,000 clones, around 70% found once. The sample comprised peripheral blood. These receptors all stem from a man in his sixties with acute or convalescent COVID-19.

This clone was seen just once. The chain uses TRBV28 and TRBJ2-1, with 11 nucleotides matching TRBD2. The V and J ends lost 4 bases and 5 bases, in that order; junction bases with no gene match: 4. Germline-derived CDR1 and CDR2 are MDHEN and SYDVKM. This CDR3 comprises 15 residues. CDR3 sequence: CASSSTSGGNNEQFF. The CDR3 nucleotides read TGTGCCAGCAGTTCCACTAGCGGGGGAAACAATGAGCAGTTCTTC.

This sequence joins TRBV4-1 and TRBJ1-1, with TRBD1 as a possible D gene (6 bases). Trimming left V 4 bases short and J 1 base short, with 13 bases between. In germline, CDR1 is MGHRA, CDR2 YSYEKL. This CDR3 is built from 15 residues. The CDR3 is CASSLSQGTNTEAFF. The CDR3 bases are TGCGCCAGCAGCCTAAGTCAGGGGACGAACACTGAAGCTTTCTTT.

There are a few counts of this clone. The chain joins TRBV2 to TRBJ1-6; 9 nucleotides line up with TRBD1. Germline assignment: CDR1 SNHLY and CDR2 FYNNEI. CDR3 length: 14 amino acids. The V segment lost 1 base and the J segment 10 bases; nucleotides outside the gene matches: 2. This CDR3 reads CASSEGTGVSPLHF. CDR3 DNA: TGTGCCAGCAGTGAAGGGACAGGGGTGTCACCCCTCCACTTT.

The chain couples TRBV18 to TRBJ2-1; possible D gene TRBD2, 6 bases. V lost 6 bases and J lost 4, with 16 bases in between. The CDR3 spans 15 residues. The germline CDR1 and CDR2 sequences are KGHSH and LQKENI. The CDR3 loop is CASSASSGAYNEQFF. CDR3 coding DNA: TGTGCCAGCTCCGCCTCTTCGGGAGCTTACAATGAGCAGTTCTTC. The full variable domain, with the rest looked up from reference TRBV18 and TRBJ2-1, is NAGVMQNPRHLVRRRGQEARLRCSPMKGHSHVYWYRQLPEEGLKFMVYLQKENIIDESGMPKERFSAEFPKEGPSILRIQQVVRGDSAAYFCASSASSGAYNEQFFGPGTRLTVL.

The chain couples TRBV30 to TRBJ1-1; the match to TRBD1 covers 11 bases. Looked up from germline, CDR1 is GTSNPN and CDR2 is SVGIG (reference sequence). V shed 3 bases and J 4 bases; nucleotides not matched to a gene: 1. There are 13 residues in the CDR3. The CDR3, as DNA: TGTGCCTGGAGCGGGACAGGGGGCACTGAAGCTTTCTTT. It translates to CAWSGTGGTEAFF.

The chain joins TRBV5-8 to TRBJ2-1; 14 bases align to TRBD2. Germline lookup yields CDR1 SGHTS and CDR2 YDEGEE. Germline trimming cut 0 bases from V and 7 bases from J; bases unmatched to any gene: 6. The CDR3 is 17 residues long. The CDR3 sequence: CASSLGRLAGGGNEQFF. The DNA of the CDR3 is TGTGCCAGCAGCTTGGGGAGACTAGCGGGAGGGGGAAATGAGCAGTTCTTC. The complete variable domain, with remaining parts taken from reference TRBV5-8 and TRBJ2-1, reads EAGVTQSPTHLIKTRGQQATLRCSPISGHTSVYWYQQALGLGLQFLLWYDEGEERNRGNFPPRFSGRQFPNYSSELNVNALELEDSALYLCASSLGRLAGGGNEQFFGPGTRLTVL.

CDR3 sequence (DNA): TGTGCCAGCAGCCCTCCCCCGGGGGGGCGATACGAGCAGTACTTC. It is translated as CASSPPPGGRYEQYF. The chain couples TRBV3-1 (or the pseudogene TRBV3-2) to TRBJ2-7, with 8 bases fitting TRBD2. V gave up 4 bases and J gave up 4 bases; unmatched junction bases: 9. Looked up from germline, CDR1 is LGHDT and CDR2 is YNNKEL (reference sequence). The CDR3 covers 15 residues.

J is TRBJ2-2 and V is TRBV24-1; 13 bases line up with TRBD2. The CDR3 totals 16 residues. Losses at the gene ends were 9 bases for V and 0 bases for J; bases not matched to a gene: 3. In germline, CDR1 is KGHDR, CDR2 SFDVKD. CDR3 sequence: CATGTSGVPNTGELFF. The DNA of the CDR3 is TGTGCCACCGGGACTAGCGGGGTACCGAACACCGGGGAGCTGTTTTTT.

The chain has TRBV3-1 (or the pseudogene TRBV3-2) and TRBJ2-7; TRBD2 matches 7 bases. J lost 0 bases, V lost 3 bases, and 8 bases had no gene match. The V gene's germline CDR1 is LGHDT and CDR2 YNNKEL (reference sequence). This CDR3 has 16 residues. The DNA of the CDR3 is TGTGCCAGCAGCCACAGTGGAGCGGGGCGCTCCTACGAGCAGTACTTC. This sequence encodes CASSHSGAGRSYEQYF.

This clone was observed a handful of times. The CDR3 spells CASSRAGSSGANVLTF. The CDR3 bases are TGTGCCAGCAGTAGGGCGGGTAGCTCTGGGGCCAACGTCCTGACTTTC. The chain joins TRBV6-2 or TRBV6-3 to TRBJ2-6; TRBD2 is a possible D gene (5 bases). From germline, CDR1 is MNHEY and CDR2 SVGEGT. The CDR3 is 16 residues long. V dropped 5 bases and J dropped 0 bases, with 11 bases sitting between them.

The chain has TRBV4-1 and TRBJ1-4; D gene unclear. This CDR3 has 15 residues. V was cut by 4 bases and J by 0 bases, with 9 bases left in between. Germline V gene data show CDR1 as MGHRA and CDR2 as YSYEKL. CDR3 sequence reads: CASSRNTATNEKLFF. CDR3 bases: TGCGCCAGCAGCCGTAACACCGCAACTAATGAAAAACTGTTTTTT.

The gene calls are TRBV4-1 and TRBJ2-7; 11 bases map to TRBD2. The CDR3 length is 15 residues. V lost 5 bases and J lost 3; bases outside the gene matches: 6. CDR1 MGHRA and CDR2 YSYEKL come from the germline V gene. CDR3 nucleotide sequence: TGCGCCAGCAGCTTCCAGACTAGCGGGAACTACGAGCAGTACTTC. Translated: CASSFQTSGNYEQYF.

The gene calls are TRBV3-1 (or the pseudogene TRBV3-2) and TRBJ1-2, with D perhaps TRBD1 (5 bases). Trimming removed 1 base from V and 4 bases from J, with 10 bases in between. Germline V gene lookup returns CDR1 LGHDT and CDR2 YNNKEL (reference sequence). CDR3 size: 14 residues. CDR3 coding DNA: TGTGCCAGCAGCCAAGTAGGGGCAGGCTATGGCTACACCTTC. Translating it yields CASSQVGAGYGYTF.

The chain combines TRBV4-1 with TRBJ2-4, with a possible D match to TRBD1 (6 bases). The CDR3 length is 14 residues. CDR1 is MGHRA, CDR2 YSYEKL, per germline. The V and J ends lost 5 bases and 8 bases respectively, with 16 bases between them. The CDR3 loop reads CASSSLQGFDIQYF. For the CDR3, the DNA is TGCGCCAGCAGCTCCCTGCAGGGGTTTGACATTCAGTACTTC.

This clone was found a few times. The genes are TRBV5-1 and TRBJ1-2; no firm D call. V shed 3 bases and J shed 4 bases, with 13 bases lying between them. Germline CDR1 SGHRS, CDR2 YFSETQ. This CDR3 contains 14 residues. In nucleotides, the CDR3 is TGCGCCAGCAGCTCAATGGGCAGTCTCTATGGCTACACCTTC. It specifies CASSSMGSLYGYTF.

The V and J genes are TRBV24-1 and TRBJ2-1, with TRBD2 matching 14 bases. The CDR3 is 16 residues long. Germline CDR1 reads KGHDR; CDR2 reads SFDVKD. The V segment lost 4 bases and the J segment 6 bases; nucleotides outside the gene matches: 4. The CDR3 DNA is TGTGCCACCAGTGAACCTGGACTAGCGGGAGGCAATGAGCAGTTCTTC. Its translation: CATSEPGLAGGNEQFF.

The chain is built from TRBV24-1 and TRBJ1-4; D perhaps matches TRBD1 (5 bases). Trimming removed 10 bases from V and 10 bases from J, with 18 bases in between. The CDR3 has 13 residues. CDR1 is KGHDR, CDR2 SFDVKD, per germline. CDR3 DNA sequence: TGTGCCACGGAGACCCAGGGATCGGTAAAACTGTTTTTT. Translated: CATETQGSVKLFF.

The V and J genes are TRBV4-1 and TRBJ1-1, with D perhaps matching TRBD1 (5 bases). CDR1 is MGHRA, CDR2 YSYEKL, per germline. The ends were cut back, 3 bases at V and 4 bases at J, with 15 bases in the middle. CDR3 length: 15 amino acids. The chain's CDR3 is CASSQSPGGGTEAFF. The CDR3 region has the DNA TGCGCCAGCAGCCAGTCACCCGGGGGGGGCACTGAAGCTTTCTTT.

The CDR3 region has the DNA TGTGCCAGCAGCTTAAGGCAGGGGGCGATCGGGGAGCTGTTTTTT. It yields the protein CASSLRQGAIGELFF. The rearrangement uses TRBV7-8 and TRBJ2-2; 8 nucleotides line up with TRBD1. Germline-derived CDR1 and CDR2 are SGHVS and FQNEAQ. This CDR3 spans 15 amino acids. V dropped 2 bases and J dropped 7; count of bases not matched to a gene: 6.

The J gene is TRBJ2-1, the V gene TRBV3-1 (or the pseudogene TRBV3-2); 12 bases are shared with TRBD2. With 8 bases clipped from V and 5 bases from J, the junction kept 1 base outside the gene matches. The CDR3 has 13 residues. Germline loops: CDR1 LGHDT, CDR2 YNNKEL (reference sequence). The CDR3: CASRTSGNNEQFF. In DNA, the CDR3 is TGTGCCAGCCGGACTAGCGGGAACAATGAGCAGTTCTTC.